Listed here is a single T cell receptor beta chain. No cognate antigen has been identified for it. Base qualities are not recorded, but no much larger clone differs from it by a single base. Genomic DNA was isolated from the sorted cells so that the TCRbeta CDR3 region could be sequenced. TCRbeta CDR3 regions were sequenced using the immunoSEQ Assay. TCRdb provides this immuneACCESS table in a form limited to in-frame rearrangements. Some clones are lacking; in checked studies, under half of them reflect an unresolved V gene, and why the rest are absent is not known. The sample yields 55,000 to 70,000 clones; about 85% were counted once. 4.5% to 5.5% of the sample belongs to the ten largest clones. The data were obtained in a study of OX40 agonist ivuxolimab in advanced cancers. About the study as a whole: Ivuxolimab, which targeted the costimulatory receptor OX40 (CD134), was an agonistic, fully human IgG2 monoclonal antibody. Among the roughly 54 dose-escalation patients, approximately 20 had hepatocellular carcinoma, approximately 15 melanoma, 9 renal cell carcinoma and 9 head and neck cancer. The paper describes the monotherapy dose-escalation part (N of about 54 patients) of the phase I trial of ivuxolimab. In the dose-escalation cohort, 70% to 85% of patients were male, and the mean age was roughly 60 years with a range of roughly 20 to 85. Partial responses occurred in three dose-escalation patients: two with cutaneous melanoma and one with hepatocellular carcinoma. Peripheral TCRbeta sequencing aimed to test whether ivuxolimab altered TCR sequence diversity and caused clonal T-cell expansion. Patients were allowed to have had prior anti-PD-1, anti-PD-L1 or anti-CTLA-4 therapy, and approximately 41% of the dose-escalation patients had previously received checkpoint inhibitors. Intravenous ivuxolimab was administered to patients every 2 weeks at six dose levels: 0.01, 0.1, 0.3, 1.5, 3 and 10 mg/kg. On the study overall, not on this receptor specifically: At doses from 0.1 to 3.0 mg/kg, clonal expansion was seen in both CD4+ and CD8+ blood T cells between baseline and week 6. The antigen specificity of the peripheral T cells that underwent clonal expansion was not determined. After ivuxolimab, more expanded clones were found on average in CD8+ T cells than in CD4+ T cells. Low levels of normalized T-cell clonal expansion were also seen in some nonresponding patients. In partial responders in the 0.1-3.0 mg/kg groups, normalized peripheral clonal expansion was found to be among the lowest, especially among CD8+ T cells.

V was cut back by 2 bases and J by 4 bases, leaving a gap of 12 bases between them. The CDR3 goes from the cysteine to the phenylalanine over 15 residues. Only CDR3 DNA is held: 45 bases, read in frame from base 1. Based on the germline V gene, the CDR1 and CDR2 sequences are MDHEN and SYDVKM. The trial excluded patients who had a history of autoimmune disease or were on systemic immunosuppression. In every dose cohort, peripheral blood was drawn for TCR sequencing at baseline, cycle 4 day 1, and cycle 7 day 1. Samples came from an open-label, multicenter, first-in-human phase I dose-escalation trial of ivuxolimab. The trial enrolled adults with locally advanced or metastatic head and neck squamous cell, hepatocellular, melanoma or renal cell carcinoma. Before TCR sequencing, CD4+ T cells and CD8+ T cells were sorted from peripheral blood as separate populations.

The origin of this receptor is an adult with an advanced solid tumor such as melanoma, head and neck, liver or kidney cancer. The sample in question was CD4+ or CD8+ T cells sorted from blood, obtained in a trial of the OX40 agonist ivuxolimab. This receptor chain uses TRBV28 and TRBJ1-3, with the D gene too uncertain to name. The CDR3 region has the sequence CASSLTRAAGNTIYF. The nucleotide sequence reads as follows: TGTGCCAGCAGTTTAACGAGGGCCGCAGGAAACACCATATATTTT.